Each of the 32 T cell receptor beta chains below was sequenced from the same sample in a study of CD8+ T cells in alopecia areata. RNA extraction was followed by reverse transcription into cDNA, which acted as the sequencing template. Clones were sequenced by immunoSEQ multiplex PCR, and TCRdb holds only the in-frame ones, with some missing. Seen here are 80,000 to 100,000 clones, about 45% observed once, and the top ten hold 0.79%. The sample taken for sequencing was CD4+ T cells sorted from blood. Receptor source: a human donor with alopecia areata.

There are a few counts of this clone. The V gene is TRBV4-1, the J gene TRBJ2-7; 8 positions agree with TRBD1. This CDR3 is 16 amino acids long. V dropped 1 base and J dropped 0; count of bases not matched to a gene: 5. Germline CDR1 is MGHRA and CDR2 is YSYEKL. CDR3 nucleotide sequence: TGCGCCAGCAGCCAAGTTCTGGGACAGGACTCCTACGAGCAGTACTTC. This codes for CASSQVLGQDSYEQYF.

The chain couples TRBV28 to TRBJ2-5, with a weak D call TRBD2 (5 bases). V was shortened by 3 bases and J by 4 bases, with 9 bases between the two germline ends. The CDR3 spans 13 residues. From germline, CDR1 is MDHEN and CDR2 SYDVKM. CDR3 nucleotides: TGTGCCAGCAGTTTGAGGGAGACAGAGACCCAGTACTTC. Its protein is CASSLRETETQYF.

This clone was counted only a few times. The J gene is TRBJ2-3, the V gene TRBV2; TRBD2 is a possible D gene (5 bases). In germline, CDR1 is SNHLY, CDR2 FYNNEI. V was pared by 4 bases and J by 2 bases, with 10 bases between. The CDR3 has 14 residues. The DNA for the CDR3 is TGTGCCAGCAGTGGTCTAGCAGCCACAGATACGCAGTATTTT. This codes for CASSGLAATDTQYF.

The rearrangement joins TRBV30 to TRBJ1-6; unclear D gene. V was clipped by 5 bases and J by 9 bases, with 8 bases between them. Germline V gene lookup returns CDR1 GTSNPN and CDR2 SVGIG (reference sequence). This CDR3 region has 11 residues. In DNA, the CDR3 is TGTGCCTGGCGGGAGTCTTCACCCCTCCACTTT. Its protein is CAWRESSPLHF.

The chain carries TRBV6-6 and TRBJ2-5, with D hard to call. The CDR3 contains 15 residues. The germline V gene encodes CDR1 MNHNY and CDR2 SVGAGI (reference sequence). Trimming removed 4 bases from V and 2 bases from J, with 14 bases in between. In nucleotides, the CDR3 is TGTGCCAGCAGTTCTGGGTCAGGATTTCAAGAGACCCAGTACTTC. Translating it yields CASSSGSGFQETQYF.

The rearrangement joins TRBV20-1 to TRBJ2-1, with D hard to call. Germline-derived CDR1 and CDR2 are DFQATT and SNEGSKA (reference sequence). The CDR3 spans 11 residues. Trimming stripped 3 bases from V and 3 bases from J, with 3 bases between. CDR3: CSARDYNEQFF. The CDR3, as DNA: TGCAGTGCTAGGGACTACAATGAGCAGTTCTTC.

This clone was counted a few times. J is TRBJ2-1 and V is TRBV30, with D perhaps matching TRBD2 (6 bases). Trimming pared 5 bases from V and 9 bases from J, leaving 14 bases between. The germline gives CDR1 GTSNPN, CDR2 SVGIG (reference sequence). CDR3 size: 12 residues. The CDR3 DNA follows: TGTGCCTGGGCCGGAGGGCCGCGTGAGCAGTTCTTC. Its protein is CAWAGGPREQFF.

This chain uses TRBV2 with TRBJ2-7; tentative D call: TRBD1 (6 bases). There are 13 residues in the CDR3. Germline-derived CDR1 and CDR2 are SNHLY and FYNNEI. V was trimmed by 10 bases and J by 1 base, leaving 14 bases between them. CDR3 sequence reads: CANRWTASYEQYF. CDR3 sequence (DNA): TGTGCCAACCGTTGGACAGCTTCCTACGAGCAGTACTTC.

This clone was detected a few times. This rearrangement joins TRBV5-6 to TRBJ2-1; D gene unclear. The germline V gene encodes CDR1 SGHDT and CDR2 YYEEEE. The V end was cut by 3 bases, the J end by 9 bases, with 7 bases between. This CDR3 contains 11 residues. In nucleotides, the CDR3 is TGTGCCAGCAGCTGGTCGGTTGAGCAGTTCTTC. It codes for CASSWSVEQFF.

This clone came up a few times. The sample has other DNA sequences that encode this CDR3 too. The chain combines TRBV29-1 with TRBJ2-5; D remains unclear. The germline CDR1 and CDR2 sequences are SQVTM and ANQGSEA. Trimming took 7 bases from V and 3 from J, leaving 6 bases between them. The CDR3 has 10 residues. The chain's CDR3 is CSAEEETQYF. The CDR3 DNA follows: TGCAGCGCCGAAGAAGAGACCCAGTACTTC.

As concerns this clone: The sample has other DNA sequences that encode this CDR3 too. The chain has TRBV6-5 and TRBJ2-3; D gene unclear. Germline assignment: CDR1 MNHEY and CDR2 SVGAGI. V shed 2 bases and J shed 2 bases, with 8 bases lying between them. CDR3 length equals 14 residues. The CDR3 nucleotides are TGTGCCAGCAGTTACCGCCAGTCCACAGATACGCAGTATTTT. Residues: CASSYRQSTDTQYF.

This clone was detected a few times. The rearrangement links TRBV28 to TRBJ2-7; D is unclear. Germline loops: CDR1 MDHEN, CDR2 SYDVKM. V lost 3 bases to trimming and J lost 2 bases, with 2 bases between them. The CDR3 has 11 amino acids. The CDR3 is CASSLAYEQYF. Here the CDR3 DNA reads TGTGCCAGCAGTTTGGCCTACGAGCAGTACTTC.

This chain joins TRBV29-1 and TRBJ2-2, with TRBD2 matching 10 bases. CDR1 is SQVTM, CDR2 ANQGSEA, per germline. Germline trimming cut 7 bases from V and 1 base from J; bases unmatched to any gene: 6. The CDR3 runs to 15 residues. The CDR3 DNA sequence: TGCAGCGCCCGAGCTAGCGGGGGGAACACCGGGGAGCTGTTTTTT. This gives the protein CSARASGGNTGELFF.

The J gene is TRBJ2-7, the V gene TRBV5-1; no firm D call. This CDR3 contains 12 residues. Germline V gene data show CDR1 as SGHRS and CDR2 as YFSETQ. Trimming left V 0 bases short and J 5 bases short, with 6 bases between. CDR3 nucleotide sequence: TGCGCCAGCAGCTTGGCCATGAACGAGCAGTACTTC. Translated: CASSLAMNEQYF.

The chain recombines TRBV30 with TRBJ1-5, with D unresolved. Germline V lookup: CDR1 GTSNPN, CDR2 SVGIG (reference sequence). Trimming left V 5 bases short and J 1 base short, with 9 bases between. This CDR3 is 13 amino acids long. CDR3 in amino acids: CAWRGGSNQPQHF. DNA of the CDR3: TGTGCCTGGCGAGGTGGGAGCAATCAGCCCCAGCATTTT.

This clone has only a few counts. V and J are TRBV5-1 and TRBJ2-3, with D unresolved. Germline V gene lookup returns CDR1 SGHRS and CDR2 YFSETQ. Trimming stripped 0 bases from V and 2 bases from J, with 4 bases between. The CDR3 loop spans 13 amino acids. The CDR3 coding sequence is TGCGCCAGCAGCTTGGGGAACACAGATACGCAGTATTTT. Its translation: CASSLGNTDTQYF.

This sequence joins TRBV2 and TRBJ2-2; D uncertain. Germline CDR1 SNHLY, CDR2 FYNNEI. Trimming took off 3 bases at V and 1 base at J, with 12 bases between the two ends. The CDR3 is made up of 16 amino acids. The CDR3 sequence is CASSELGLGNTGELFF. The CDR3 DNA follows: TGTGCCAGCAGTGAGCTTGGCCTGGGGAACACCGGGGAGCTGTTTTTT.

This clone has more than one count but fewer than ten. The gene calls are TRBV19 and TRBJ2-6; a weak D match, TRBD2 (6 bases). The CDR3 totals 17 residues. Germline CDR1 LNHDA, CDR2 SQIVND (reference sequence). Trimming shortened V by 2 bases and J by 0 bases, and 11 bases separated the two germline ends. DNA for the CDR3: TGTGCCAGTAGTATAAACCCGCGGGGCTCTGGGGCCAACGTCCTGACTTTC. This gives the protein CASSINPRGSGANVLTF.

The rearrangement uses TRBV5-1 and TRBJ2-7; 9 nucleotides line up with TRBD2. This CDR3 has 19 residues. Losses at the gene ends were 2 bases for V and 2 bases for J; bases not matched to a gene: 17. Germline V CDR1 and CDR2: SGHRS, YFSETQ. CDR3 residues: CASSLAPSGGPRGAYEQYF. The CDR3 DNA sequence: TGCGCCAGCAGCTTAGCCCCCAGCGGGGGGCCTAGAGGAGCCTACGAGCAGTACTTC.

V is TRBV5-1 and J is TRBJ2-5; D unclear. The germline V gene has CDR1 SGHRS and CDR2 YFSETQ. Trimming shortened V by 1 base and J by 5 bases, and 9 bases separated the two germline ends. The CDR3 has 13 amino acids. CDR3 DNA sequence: TGCGCCAGCAGCTTGTCTCGCACGGAGACCCAGTACTTC. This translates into CASSLSRTETQYF.

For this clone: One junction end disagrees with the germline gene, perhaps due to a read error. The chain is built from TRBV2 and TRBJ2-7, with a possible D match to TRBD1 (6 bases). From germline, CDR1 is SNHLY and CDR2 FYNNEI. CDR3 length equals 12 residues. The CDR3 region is CASSGQPYEQYF. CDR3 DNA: TGTGCCAGTAGTGGACAGCCCTACGAGCAGTACTTC.

Written as DNA, the CDR3 is TGCAGCGTCGGGGGCAGGGCGAACACCGGGGAGCTGTTTTTT. This gives the protein CSVGGRANTGELFF. V gene TRBV29-1 combines with J gene TRBJ2-2; D may be TRBD1 or TRBD2 (6 bases each). The V gene's germline CDR1 is SQVTM and CDR2 ANQGSEA. The CDR3 runs to 14 residues. V lost 6 bases to trimming and J lost 0 bases, with 11 bases between them.

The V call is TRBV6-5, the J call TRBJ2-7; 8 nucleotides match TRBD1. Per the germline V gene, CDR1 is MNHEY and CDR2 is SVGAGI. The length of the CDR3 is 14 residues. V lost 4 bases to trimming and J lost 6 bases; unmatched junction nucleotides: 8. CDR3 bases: TGTGCCAGCAGTTCGTCCTTCGGGACAGGCGAGCAGTACTTC. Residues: CASSSSFGTGEQYF.

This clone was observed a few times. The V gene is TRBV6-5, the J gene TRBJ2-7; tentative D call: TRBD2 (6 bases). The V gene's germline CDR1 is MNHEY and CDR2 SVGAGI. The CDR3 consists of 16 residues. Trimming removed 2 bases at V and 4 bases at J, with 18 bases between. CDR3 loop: CASSYAGPSRGYEQYF. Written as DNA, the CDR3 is TGTGCCAGCAGTTACGCGGGGCCCAGCAGAGGGTACGAGCAGTACTTC.

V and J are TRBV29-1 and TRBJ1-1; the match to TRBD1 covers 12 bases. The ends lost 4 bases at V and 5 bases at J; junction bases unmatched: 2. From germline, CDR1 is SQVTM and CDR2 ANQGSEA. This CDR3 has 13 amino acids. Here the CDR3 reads CSVAGQGATEAFF. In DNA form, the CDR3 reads TGCAGCGTTGCGGGACAGGGGGCGACTGAAGCTTTCTTT.

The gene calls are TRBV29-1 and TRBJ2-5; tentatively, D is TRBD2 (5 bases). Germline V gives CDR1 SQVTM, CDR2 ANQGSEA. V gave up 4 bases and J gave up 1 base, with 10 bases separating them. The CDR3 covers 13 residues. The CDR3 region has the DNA TGCAGCGTTGTTACCGGGGTCCAAGAGACCCAGTACTTC. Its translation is CSVVTGVQETQYF.

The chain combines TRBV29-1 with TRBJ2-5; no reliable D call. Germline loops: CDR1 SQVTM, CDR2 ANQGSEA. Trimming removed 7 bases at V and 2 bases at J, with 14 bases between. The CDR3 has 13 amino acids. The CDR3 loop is CSDRRSIQETQYF. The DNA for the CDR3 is TGCAGCGACCGCCGATCCATTCAAGAGACCCAGTACTTC. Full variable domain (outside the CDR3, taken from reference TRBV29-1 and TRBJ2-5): SAVISQKPSRDICQRGTSLTIQCQVDSQVTMMFWYRQQPGQSLTLIATANQGSEATYESGFVIDKFPISRPNLTFSTLTVSNMSPEDSSIYLCSDRRSIQETQYFGPGTRLLVL.

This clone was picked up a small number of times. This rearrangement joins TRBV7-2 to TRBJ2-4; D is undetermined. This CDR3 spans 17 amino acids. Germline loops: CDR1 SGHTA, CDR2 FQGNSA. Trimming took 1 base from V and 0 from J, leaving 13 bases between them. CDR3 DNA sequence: TGTGCCAGCAGCTTAGTTCTAAGACTCTTAGCCAAAAACATTCAGTACTTC. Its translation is CASSLVLRLLAKNIQYF.

This chain's CDR3 is CASSQETVGSGYTF. The CDR3 DNA reads TGTGCCAGCAGCCAAGAGACAGTAGGCTCTGGCTACACCTTC. The rearrangement uses TRBV9 and TRBJ1-2; D is possibly TRBD1 (5 bases). This CDR3 spans 14 amino acids. Germline lookup yields CDR1 SGDLS and CDR2 YYNGEE. Trimming stripped 4 bases from V and 7 bases from J, with 17 bases between.

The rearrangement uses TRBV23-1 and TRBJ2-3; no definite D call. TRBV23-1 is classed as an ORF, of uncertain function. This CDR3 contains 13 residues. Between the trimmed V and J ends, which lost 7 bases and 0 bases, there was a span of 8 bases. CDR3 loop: CASMRFSTDTQYF. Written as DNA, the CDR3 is TGCGCCAGCATGAGGTTTAGCACAGATACGCAGTATTTT.

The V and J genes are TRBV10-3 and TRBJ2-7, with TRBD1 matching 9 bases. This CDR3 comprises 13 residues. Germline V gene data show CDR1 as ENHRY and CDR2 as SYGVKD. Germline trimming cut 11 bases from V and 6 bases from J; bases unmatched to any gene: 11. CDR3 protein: CAGARDRAREQYF. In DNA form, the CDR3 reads TGTGCCGGGGCGAGGGACAGGGCCCGCGAGCAGTACTTC.

The CDR3 DNA reads TGCAGCGTTGGGGGCCGGGAGATTATGTTCTTC. Protein product: CSVGGREIMFF. The J gene is TRBJ2-1, the V gene TRBV29-1, with D perhaps matching TRBD2 (6 bases). The CDR3 covers 11 residues. In germline, CDR1 is SQVTM, CDR2 ANQGSEA. The ends were cut back, 4 bases at V and 15 bases at J, with 16 bases in the middle.